This T cell receptor (beta chain) was retrieved from a study of shared clonotypes between healthy human individuals (TCRdb year 2020). Notes on the research overall: A couple of women and a few men aged 18 to 49 years were included in the cohort. To increase sequencing depth and limit assay-specific biases, different laboratories used diverse techniques to prepare libraries and sequence TCR repertoires. Leukapheresis yielded between about 0.9 and 8.9 billion PBMCs per donor. The study deeply sequenced blood TCR repertoires of five healthy adults to estimate repertoire size and the extent of clonotype sharing between individuals. Per donor, three plates each were used for CD4 naive and CD4 memory, two for CD8 naive, and one for CD8 memory. On the study overall, not on this receptor specifically: Higher generation probabilities were observed for clonotypes shared by all four sorted-subset donors than for non-shared clonotypes. Pairwise subsampling led to the expectation that sequencing depth would affect the degree of clonotype sharing among donors. Sampling was limited to blood, and TCR repertoires in tissue likely differ from TCR repertoires in blood. Even with the large sequencing depth, rarefaction of the sorted-subset datasets indicated that sequencing was incomplete. Because the study included a small number of donors, the genetic and exposure-history diversity represented was limited. Estimated clonotype richness was generally larger for naive than for memory subsets. Across four donors, approximately 4.9% of naive CD4, approximately 3.6% of naive CD8, 2% to 2.5% of memory CD4, and approximately 0.4% of memory CD8 clonotypes were shared.

Turning to this clone: Its specific antigen is unknown. No qualities accompany the bases; no much larger clone lies one base away.

Measured from the cysteine to the phenylalanine, the CDR3 is 13 residues long. Here the CDR3 DNA is all that survives: 39 bases in frame from base 1. From the germline V gene (reference sequence), CDR1 is GTSNPN and CDR2 is SVGIG. The donors were healthy, HIV-negative adults who had no recently reported acute infections or vaccinations. Every donor was a Caucasian adult living in Nashville, Tennessee, USA. CD4+ T cells were enriched by magnetic negative selection, after which naive cells were positively selected on CD45RA and the negative fraction was taken as the memory subset. After blood collection by leukapheresis, PBMCs were isolated using Ficoll-Histopaque density gradient centrifugation and then cryopreserved in the vapor phase of liquid nitrogen. Purity and quantity of every magnetically sorted T cell population were checked by analytical flow cytometry. Each sorted fraction had its genomic DNA isolated and then quantified by UV absorbance on a Nanodrop 2000c.

Using the deep immunoSEQ assay, TCR CDR3 regions were amplified from genomic DNA by multiplex PCR. Genomic DNA extracted from each cell subset was distributed evenly over all wells of several immunoSEQ 96-well plates, and each plate served as one replicate. For sorted subsets, each replicate PCR was loaded with 200 ng genomic DNA, equivalent to 30,000 or so T cell genomes. Purified libraries were measured with a Qubit 3.0 fluorometer, size-checked on a Bioanalyzer 2100, and measured again with the KAPA Library Quantification kit. Every immunoSEQ 96-well plate was sequenced on a dedicated single-read 150-cycle Illumina NextSeq 550 flow cell. From the authors' description of their analysis: Because the immunoSEQ output included only junctional sequences and no quality scores, the filtering could not be the same as the filtering used for full-length reads. Sequences were annotated with PyIR, a Python wrapper for IgBLAST v1.9, and V/J genes and CDR3 were assigned using IMGT germline references. Reads with weak V/J assignments (E-value above 1e-6), missing CDR3, stop codons, out-of-frame junctions, or ambiguous translated residues were removed. V3J clonotypes were defined as sequences sharing the same inferred V gene, J gene, and CDR3 amino acid sequence. Percentage overlap between repertoires was calculated by dividing the number of shared unique clonotypes by the size of the smaller repertoire. Richness of each repertoire was evaluated using RTK rarefaction, the Chao1 estimator, and Recon v2.1 estimates of unobserved clonotypes. For all TCRbeta clonotypes obtained by the gDNA method from a handful of donors, generation probabilities were computed with OLGA. TCRdb's version of the immuneACCESS table is confined to in-frame rearrangements and falls short of the full clone set. An unresolved V gene accounts for under half of the shortfall where checked; the remainder is of unknown origin. D and trimming were read from the DNA, whereas the V and J calls and clone size are those reported in that table. Within this sample are over a million clones, with approximately 70% of them counted one time only. About 1.5% of the sample is held by the ten biggest clonotypes.

Sequences were obtained from memory CD4+ T cells sorted from blood. In the paper's terms, the cell subset or site label means: CD45RA-negative fraction. The rearrangement combines TRBV30 with TRBJ2-5; TRBD1 matches 8 bases in the middle. The J call may be faulty, since TRBJ2-7 better matches the DNA end. The receptor comes from a young man in good health. The CDR3 protein sequence reads: CAWSLQGAREQYF. DNA sequence: TGTGCCTGGAGTCTTCAGGGGGCTCGCGAGCAGTACTTC.